These 11 T cell receptor beta chains were sequenced from one sample in a study of memory CD4+ T cells and cytomegalovirus serostatus. Single viable CD3+CD4+CD8-CD45RO+ cells were sorted as the memory CD4+ T cells. Sequenced by immunoSEQ multiplex PCR; TCRdb stores in-frame clones only, minus some. The sample carries approximately 92,000 clones, 75% to 85% recorded once. The sequenced material came from memory CD4+ T cells from blood. All receptors derive from an adult in good health and CMV-seropositive.

The chain has TRBV9 and TRBJ2-1; 9 positions agree with TRBD2. With V trimmed by 4 bases and J by 4 bases, 21 bases remained unmatched. The CDR3 has 20 amino acids. From germline, CDR1 is SGDLS and CDR2 YYNGEE. In DNA form, the CDR3 reads TGTGCCAGCAGCTCCCCGCGCACCGGGGCTAGCGGGATGTATTACAATGAGCAGTTCTTC. Amino acid sequence: CASSSPRTGASGMYYNEQFF.

The rearrangement uses TRBV6-5 and TRBJ1-2, with 10 bases aligning to TRBD1. The CDR3 runs to 14 residues. Trimming at V came to 2 bases and at J to 7 bases, leaving 4 bases not matched to a gene. CDR1 MNHEY and CDR2 SVGAGI come from the germline V gene. The CDR3 loop is CASSYGQGGRGYTF. The CDR3 DNA follows: TGTGCCAGCAGTTACGGACAGGGGGGTCGTGGCTACACCTTC.

The chain recombines TRBV7-3 with TRBJ2-1; 12 nucleotides agree with TRBD2. The CDR3 runs to 15 residues. V lost 6 bases to trimming and J lost 7 bases; unmatched junction nucleotides: 7. Per germline, CDR1 SGHTA and CDR2 FQGTGA. Written as DNA, the CDR3 is TGTGCCAGCAGTCCCCGACTAGCGGGAGAAAATGAGCAGTTCTTC. This gives the protein CASSPRLAGENEQFF.

This sequence joins TRBV13 and TRBJ2-1; weak D call: TRBD2 (5 bases). This CDR3 comprises 17 residues. CDR1 and CDR2 from the germline V gene are PRHDT and FYEKMQ (reference sequence). Trimming removed 0 bases at V and 4 bases at J, with 16 bases between. The DNA for the CDR3 is TGTGCCAGCAGCTTAGGCCCCGGGGTGGTGGGGTACAATGAGCAGTTCTTC. This encodes CASSLGPGVVGYNEQFF.

Concerning this clone itself: Within the sample, other DNA sequences also encode this same CDR3. The chain carries TRBV20-1 and TRBJ1-4; D gene ambiguous. V was pared by 6 bases and J by 8 bases, with 10 bases between. CDR3 size: 11 residues. CDR1 DFQATT and CDR2 SNEGSKA come from the germline V gene (reference sequence). This CDR3 reads CSASSGEKLFF. The CDR3 DNA reads TGCAGTGCCAGTTCTGGAGAAAAACTGTTTTTT.

This chain uses TRBV7-8 with TRBJ1-1, with D perhaps TRBD1 (6 bases). The V end lost 7 bases, the J end lost 4 bases, and 16 bases lay between the germline ends. The CDR3 sequence is 14 residues long. Germline loops: CDR1 SGHVS, CDR2 FQNEAQ. The CDR3 DNA is TGTGCCAGCACCCCTTTCGGGGGCGGCACTGAAGCTTTCTTT. Translating it yields CASTPFGGGTEAFF.

The chain combines TRBV5-1 with TRBJ2-3; the D is unclear. Germline V gene sequence: CDR1 SGHRS, CDR2 YFSETQ. Between the trimmed V and J ends, which lost 0 bases and 0 bases, there was a span of 5 bases. The CDR3 covers 14 residues. CDR3 amino acids: CASSLGGSTDTQYF. CDR3 coding DNA: TGCGCCAGCAGCTTGGGTGGAAGCACAGATACGCAGTATTTT.

The V and J genes are TRBV7-9 and TRBJ1-4; no clear D. This CDR3 is 15 amino acids long. The V and J ends lost 0 bases and 8 bases respectively, with 13 bases between them. Germline V lookup: CDR1 SEHNR, CDR2 FQNEAQ (reference sequence). The CDR3 spells CASSLAPRSYEKLFF. CDR3 DNA: TGTGCCAGCAGCTTAGCTCCGCGATCGTACGAAAAACTGTTTTTT.

The chain employs TRBV11-2 and TRBJ2-3; TRBD2 agrees at 10 bases. After removal of 1 base from V and 4 bases from J, the junction contained 5 bases not matched to a gene. The CDR3 runs to 16 residues. Germline CDR1 is SGHAT and CDR2 is FQNNGV. Written as DNA, the CDR3 is TGTGCCAGCAGCTTAGGAAGTCTAGCGGGAGCAGATACGCAGTATTTT. As protein: CASSLGSLAGADTQYF.

This clone was counted a single time. The rearrangement uses TRBV11-2 and TRBJ2-1; D perhaps matches TRBD2 (5 bases). The germline V gene encodes CDR1 SGHAT and CDR2 FQNNGV. V dropped 1 base and J dropped 9 bases, with 16 bases sitting between them. The CDR3 consists of 15 residues. The CDR3 DNA follows: TGTGCCAGCAGCTTAGCCCGCCCGCTAGCAGTTGAGCAGTTCTTC. Its protein is CASSLARPLAVEQFF.

This chain connects TRBV19 to TRBJ1-1; a possible D gene is TRBD1 (6 bases). The CDR3 is 15 amino acids. The V and J ends lost 5 bases and 1 base respectively, with 14 bases between them. In germline, CDR1 is LNHDA, CDR2 SQIVND (reference sequence). CDR3 coding DNA: TGTGCCAGTAGTGTTACGACACAGGGGAACACTGAAGCTTTCTTT. Residues: CASSVTTQGNTEAFF.